A single sample is the source of the 26 T cell receptor beta chains below, sequenced in a study of T cells in Graves' hyperthyroidism and ophthalmopathy. Researchers took RNA transcripts and amplified the TCR beta CDR3 regions from them. RT-PCR in the first round (using the HTBI primer set) targeted the TCR CDR3. From the multiplex PCR reads, TCRdb called clonotypes with MiXCR, one entry per CDR3 protein. Of some 600,000 distinct CDR3 sequences listed, approximately 44% are singletons. Source material: peripheral blood or thyroid tissue (not recorded which). The receptor set was obtained from a woman under 30 with Graves' hyperthyroidism.

The chain couples TRBV11-1 to TRBJ1-4; 9 nucleotides align to TRBD1. Per the germline V gene, CDR1 is SGHAT and CDR2 is FQDESV (reference sequence). Trimming removed 8 bases from V and 6 bases from J; junction bases left unmatched: 10. The CDR3 contains 15 residues. CDR3 nucleotides: TGTGCCAGCGAAACAGGGGGCAGGGAGGATGAAAAACTGTTTTTT. The encoded protein is CASETGGREDEKLFF.

The gene calls are TRBV20-1 and TRBJ1-5; no reliable D call. The germline V gene has CDR1 DFQATT and CDR2 SNEGSKA (reference sequence). V was clipped by 5 bases and J by 2 bases, with 13 bases between them. This CDR3 has 14 residues. DNA of the CDR3: TGCAGTGCTGTTGACAATCTCGGCAATCAGCCCCAGCATTTT. It codes for CSAVDNLGNQPQHF.

This clonotype was counted between two and nine times. The V call is TRBV20-1, the J call TRBJ1-5, with D perhaps TRBD1 (6 bases). Trimming took off 0 bases at V and 3 bases at J, with 15 bases between the two ends. This CDR3 has 16 residues. Germline V gene lookup returns CDR1 DFQATT and CDR2 SNEGSKA (reference sequence). This CDR3 is CSARDPWTDFNQPQHF. The CDR3 DNA is TGCAGTGCTAGAGACCCGTGGACAGATTTCAATCAGCCCCAGCATTTT.

The chain employs TRBV2 and TRBJ2-5; 8 bases align to TRBD2. The CDR3 length is 16 residues. V gave up 6 bases and J gave up 5 bases; unmatched junction bases: 14. Germline lookup yields CDR1 SNHLY and CDR2 FYNNEI. CDR3 residues: CASRKGTSPGRETQYF. The CDR3 bases are TGTGCCAGCAGGAAGGGGACTAGTCCCGGTCGGGAGACCCAGTACTTC. Drawing the rest from reference TRBV2 and TRBJ2-5, the complete variable domain is EPEVTQTPSHQVTQMGQEVILRCVPISNHLYFYWYRQILGQKVEFLVSFYNNEISEKSEIFDDQFSVERPDGSNFTLKIRSTKLEDSAMYFCASRKGTSPGRETQYFGPGTRLLVL.

CDR3 DNA: TGTGCCAGCAGTGAAGCGGAGGGGGCTCGGGAAAAACTGTTTTTT. Amino acid sequence: CASSEAEGAREKLFF. The gene calls are TRBV2 and TRBJ1-4, with 7 nucleotides matching TRBD1. With 0 bases clipped from V and 8 bases from J, the junction kept 6 bases outside the gene matches. The CDR3 length is 15 residues. The germline V gene encodes CDR1 SNHLY and CDR2 FYNNEI. The full variable domain, with the rest looked up from reference TRBV2 and TRBJ1-4, is EPEVTQTPSHQVTQMGQEVILRCVPISNHLYFYWYRQILGQKVEFLVSFYNNEISEKSEIFDDQFSVERPDGSNFTLKIRSTKLEDSAMYFCASSEAEGAREKLFFGSGTQLSVL.

Concerning this clonotype: Since a much larger clone is just one base distant, this may be a read error. Because it lacks the conserved phenylalanine or tryptophan at the end, this CDR3 is likely a read error. The chain couples TRBV29-1 to TRBJ2-7, with 9 bases identical to TRBD1. The germline V gene encodes CDR1 SQVTM and CDR2 ANQGSEA. The ends lost 6 bases at V and 0 bases at J; junction bases unmatched: 6. The length of the CDR3 is 14 residues. CDR3 loop: CSVQGTGSSYEQYL. CDR3 sequence (DNA): TGCAGCGTACAAGGGACAGGGAGCTCCTACGAGCAGTACCTC.

J is TRBJ2-7 and V is TRBV12-3 or TRBV12-4; D gene uncertain. CDR3 length: 14 amino acids. Between the trimmed V and J ends, which lost 4 bases and 0 bases, there was a span of 10 bases. The CDR3 protein is CASSYGPLSYEQYF. The CDR3 coding sequence is TGTGCCAGCAGTTATGGACCGCTCTCCTACGAGCAGTACTTC.

V gene TRBV6-6 combines with J gene TRBJ1-2; D is uncertain. This CDR3 region has 10 residues. Germline V gene data show CDR1 as MNHNY and CDR2 as SVGAGI (reference sequence). The CDR3 nucleotides read TGTGACCCCCATAACTATGGCTACACCTTC. As protein: CDPHNYGYTF.

This clonotype appeared once. The junction and the germline gene differ at one end; a read error may be behind it. This sequence joins TRBV7-2 and TRBJ2-7; a possible D gene is TRBD1 (7 bases). CDR3 length: 16 residues. Looked up from germline, CDR1 is SGHTA and CDR2 is FQGNSA. CDR3 coding DNA: TGCGCCAGCAGCCAAGGTAGCGCAGGGGGGTACTACGAGCAGTACTTC. It codes for CASSQGSAGGYYEQYF.

This clonotype occurred many times. J is TRBJ1-4 and V is TRBV15; D possibly corresponds to TRBD1 (5 bases). Trimming pared 0 bases from V and 10 bases from J, leaving 15 bases between. There are 15 residues in the CDR3. Per germline, CDR1 LNHNV and CDR2 YYDKDF (reference sequence). CDR3 coding DNA: TGTGCCACCAGCAGAGATAGAACAGGTCCGAGAAAACTGTTTTTT. The encoded protein is CATSRDRTGPRKLFF.

This clonotype was observed a few times. The V gene is TRBV7-3, the J gene TRBJ1-1; 10 bases match TRBD1. This CDR3 is built from 14 residues. The J segment lost 6 bases and the V segment lost 6 bases, leaving 7 bases of the junction unmatched. Germline V gene data show CDR1 as SGHTA and CDR2 as FQGTGA. CDR3 DNA sequence: TGTGCCAGCAGGAGGGACAGGGGACTCTCTGAAGCTTTCTTT. This codes for CASRRDRGLSEAFF.

The V call is TRBV29-1, the J call TRBJ1-2, with no clear D. The CDR3 is 11 amino acids. Trimming pared 6 bases from V and 4 bases from J, leaving 9 bases between. Germline V gene lookup returns CDR1 SQVTM and CDR2 ANQGSEA. CDR3 DNA: TGCAGCGTCGGGCCATCCTATGGCTACACCTTC. This gives the protein CSVGPSYGYTF.

This clonotype was counted between two and nine times. The junction differs from germline at one of its ends, possibly a read error. This chain uses TRBV7-3 with TRBJ1-1, with 8 bases that match TRBD1. This CDR3 is 14 amino acids long. The germline gives CDR1 SGHTA, CDR2 FQGTGA. The CDR3 DNA reads TGTGCCAGCAGCCTAACAGGGGGTGCCACTGAAGCTTTCTTT. This gives the protein CASSLTGGATEAFF.

Regarding this clonotype: One end of the junction does not line up with germline, which may come from a read error. The rearrangement links TRBV19 to TRBJ1-5; 8 bases are shared with TRBD1. Germline V gene data show CDR1 as LNHDA and CDR2 as SQIVND (reference sequence). The CDR3 consists of 15 residues. DNA of the CDR3: TGTGCCAGTAGTTATGGGGCAGGGGGCAATCAGTCCCAGCATTTT. Translation gives CASSYGAGGNQSQHF. Complete variable domain (other parts from reference TRBV19 and TRBJ1-5): DGGITQSPKYLFRKEGQNVTLSCEQNLNHDAMYWYRQDPGQGLRLIYYSQIVNDFQKGDIAEGYSVSREKKESFPLTVTSAQKNPTAFYLCASSYGAGGNQSQHFGDGTRLSIL.

V and J are TRBV2 and TRBJ2-7; TRBD1 is a possible D gene (6 bases). This CDR3 comprises 14 residues. V shed 8 bases and J shed 7 bases, with 21 bases lying between them. From germline, CDR1 is SNHLY and CDR2 FYNNEI. The CDR3 here is CASSHDRRQGEQYF. The CDR3 DNA sequence: TGTGCCAGCTCACATGACAGGAGGCAGGGTGAGCAGTACTTC.

This clonotype was detected ten times or more. The chain carries TRBV2 and TRBJ1-2; the match to TRBD1 covers 8 bases. J lost 4 bases, V lost 6 bases, and 10 bases had no gene match. Germline CDR1 SNHLY, CDR2 FYNNEI. The CDR3 covers 15 residues. The CDR3 reads CASSSGQGGGYGYTF. In nucleotides, the CDR3 is TGTGCCAGCAGCTCAGGACAGGGTGGAGGCTATGGCTACACCTTC.

As for this clonotype: This could be a read error, since a much larger clone is one nucleotide away. V and J are TRBV15 and TRBJ2-5; 7 bases map to TRBD1. Per germline, CDR1 LNHNV and CDR2 YYDKDF (reference sequence). This CDR3 spans 15 amino acids. The CDR3 loop reads CATSRDGQAQEAQYF. In DNA, the CDR3 is TGTGCCACCAGCAGAGATGGACAGGCCCAAGAGGCCCAGTACTTC.

The chain uses TRBV20-1 and TRBJ1-3; weak D call: TRBD1 (5 bases). V was clipped by 3 bases and J by 0 bases, with 15 bases between them. Looked up from germline, CDR1 is DFQATT and CDR2 is SNEGSKA (reference sequence). The CDR3 consists of 16 residues. CDR3 residues: CSAREDSARSGNTIYF. DNA for the CDR3: TGCAGTGCTAGGGAAGACAGTGCCCGCTCTGGAAACACCATATATTTT.

This clonotype was counted between two and nine times. The V gene is TRBV7-2, the J gene TRBJ1-2; 8 bases match TRBD1. This CDR3 contains 13 residues. Germline V gene sequence: CDR1 SGHTA, CDR2 FQGNSA. V shed 6 bases, J shed 8 bases, and the junction held 8 bases outside the gene matches. The CDR3 bases are TGTGCCAGCAGATCAGGGGGCTCGGGGGGCTACACCTTC. Protein: CASRSGGSGGYTF.

This clonotype showed up just a few times. The junction does not match germline at one end; this may be a read error. This chain uses TRBV5-1 with TRBJ1-4; D is uncertain. The CDR3 is made up of 14 amino acids. Germline CDR1 reads SGHRS; CDR2 reads YFSETQ. CDR3 amino acids: CASSLAGSGEKLFF. Here the CDR3 DNA reads TGTGCCAGCAGCTTGGCGGGTTCCGGTGAAAAACTGTTTTTT. The entire variable domain, with the rest obtained from reference TRBV5-1 and TRBJ1-4, is as follows: KAGVTQTPRYLIKTRGQQVTLSCSPISGHRSVSWYQQTPGQGLQFLFEYFSETQRNKGNFPGRFSGRQFSNSRSEMNVSTLELGDSALYLCASSLAGSGEKLFFGSGTQLSVL.

With respect to this clonotype: A much larger clone differs from this one at a single base, so this may be a read error. This chain's CDR3 is CASLGVQGRNQLQHF. Written as DNA, the CDR3 is TGTGCCAGTCTAGGAGTTCAGGGGCGCAATCAGCTCCAGCATTTT. The V and J genes are TRBV2 and TRBJ1-5, with a possible D match to TRBD1 (6 bases). There are 15 residues in the CDR3. CDR1 and CDR2 from the germline V gene are SNHLY and FYNNEI.

The chain carries TRBV29-1 and TRBJ1-2; TRBD1 is a possible D gene (5 bases). V gave up 7 bases and J gave up 8 bases, with 14 bases separating them. CDR1 and CDR2 from the germline V gene are SQVTM and ANQGSEA. The CDR3 totals 11 residues. The CDR3 sequence: CSALQGGGYTF. CDR3 bases: TGCAGCGCCCTCCAGGGTGGCGGCTACACCTTC.

This clonotype came up a few times. One junction end does not reproduce the germline sequence, and a read error may be involved. The V and J genes are TRBV10-3 and TRBJ1-2; no firm D call. CDR3 length equals 13 residues. Germline CDR1 and CDR2: ENHRY and SYGVKD. Written as DNA, the CDR3 is TGTGCCAGCAGTTACCCCGGGTACTATGGCTACACCTTC. Translated: CASSYPGYYGYTF.

This sequence joins TRBV20-1 and TRBJ2-5; 11 bases line up with TRBD1. The CDR3 covers 16 residues. The V gene end was trimmed by 3 bases and the J gene end by 0 bases; junction bases not matched to a gene: 6. Germline V gives CDR1 DFQATT, CDR2 SNEGSKA (reference sequence). For the CDR3, the DNA is TGCAGTGCTAGGGCGGACAGGGGGCGATACCAAGAGACCCAGTACTTC. The encoded protein is CSARADRGRYQETQYF.

A note on this clonotype: A much larger clone is a single base away; this may be a read error. The chain employs TRBV29-1 and TRBJ1-1; TRBD1 is a possible D gene (5 bases). The ends were cut back, 4 bases at V and 1 base at J, with 10 bases in the middle. The germline gives CDR1 SQVTM, CDR2 ANQGSEA. This CDR3 has 13 residues. CDR3 residues: CSVVFTGNTEAFF. The DNA of the CDR3 is TGCAGCGTTGTCTTTACAGGGAACACTGAAGCTTTCTTT. Drawing the rest from reference TRBV29-1 and TRBJ1-1, the complete variable domain is SAVISQKPSRDICQRGTSLTIQCQVDSQVTMMFWYRQQPGQSLTLIATANQGSEATYESGFVIDKFPISRPNLTFSTLTVSNMSPEDSSIYLCSVVFTGNTEAFFGQGTRLTVV.

The V and J genes are TRBV2 and TRBJ1-4; D remains ambiguous. The CDR3 has 15 residues. Trimming stripped 5 bases from V and 5 bases from J, with 15 bases between. The germline gives CDR1 SNHLY, CDR2 FYNNEI. The CDR3 nucleotides read TGTGCCAGCAGTTCCGGAGAGGATGGGAATGAAAAACTGTTTTTT. Its protein is CASSSGEDGNEKLFF.